Sequencing of this T cell receptor (beta chain) was carried out in a study of blood T cell repertoires in COVID-19. Study-level information: Samples of COVID-19 (acute and convalescent) were obtained from the United States, Italy and Spain. PBMCs, B-cell-depleted T cells, or T cells provided the cDNA or gDNA that made up the material.

From germline, CDR1 is SNHLY and CDR2 FYNNEI. The ends were cut back, 2 bases at V and 5 bases at J, with 16 bases in the middle. The CDR3 contains 15 residues. Only in-frame clones appear in the TCRdb table, and some are missing; sequencing was by immunoSEQ multiplex PCR. The sample has roughly 300,000 clones; 70% to 90% are singletons. Input material: peripheral blood. This chain joins TRBV2 and TRBJ2-7; TRBD1 is a possible D gene (5 bases). The sequence was obtained from a man between 18 and 35 years old with active or convalescent COVID-19. Here the CDR3 DNA reads TGTGCCAGCAGTGAATGGCAGGGTAGATCCCACGAGCAGTACTTC. Translation: CASSEWQGRSHEQYF. Full variable domain (rest looked up from reference TRBV2 and TRBJ2-7): EPEVTQTPSHQVTQMGQEVILRCVPISNHLYFYWYRQILGQKVEFLVSFYNNEISEKSEIFDDQFSVERPDGSNFTLKIRSTKLEDSAMYFCASSEWQGRSHEQYFGPGTRLTVT.